The clone carrying this T cell receptor beta chain was seen ten or more times. Its antigen is unknown. In TCRdb, the 5' RACE reads were re-called with MiXCR into one record per CDR3 protein. Seen here are over 10,000 distinct CDR3 sequences, approximately 3% observed once, and the top ten hold roughly a sixth. Time point: sample taken at primary tumor resection. CDR1 MNHEY and CDR2 SVGAGI come from the germline V gene. V lost 4 bases and J 0 bases, leaving 9 bases between the germline ends. This CDR3 region has 14 residues. The data are from a study of spatial heterogeneity in lung cancer. Findings of the study overall: In tumors, expanded intratumoral alpha and beta TCR counts tracked mutation counts.

This receptor was obtained from a male donor with early-stage non-small cell lung cancer. The V gene is TRBV6-5, the J gene TRBJ1-1; D is perhaps TRBD1 (5 bases). The sequencing used lung tumor tissue, collected at surgery. CDR3 residues: CASSLGRLNTEAFF. DNA for the CDR3: TGTGCCAGCAGTTTGGGACGGTTGAACACTGAAGCTTTCTTT.